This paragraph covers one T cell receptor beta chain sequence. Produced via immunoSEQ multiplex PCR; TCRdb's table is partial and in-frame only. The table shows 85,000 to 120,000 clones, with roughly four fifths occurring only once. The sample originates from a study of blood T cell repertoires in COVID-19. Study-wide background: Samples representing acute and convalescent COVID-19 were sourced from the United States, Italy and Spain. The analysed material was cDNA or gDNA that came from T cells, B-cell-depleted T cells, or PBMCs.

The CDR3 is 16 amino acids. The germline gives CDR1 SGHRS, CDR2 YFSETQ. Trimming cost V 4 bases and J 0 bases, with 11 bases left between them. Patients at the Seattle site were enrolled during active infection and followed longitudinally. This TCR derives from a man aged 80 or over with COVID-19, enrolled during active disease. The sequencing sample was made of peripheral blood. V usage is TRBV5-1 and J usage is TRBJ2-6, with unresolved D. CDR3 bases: TGCGCCAGCAGCCACGAGCCTTACTCTGGGGCCAACGTCCTGACTTTC. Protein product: CASSHEPYSGANVLTF.